This T cell receptor (beta chain) is from a study of siplizumab effects on memory and regulatory T cells. Notes on the study in general: Roughly 75-95% of proliferating clones (CD4+ or CD8+) could not be assigned a naive or memory phenotype. Greater diversity than memory cells seemed evident in naive T cells, which also appeared to be major alloresponse contributors.

From germline, CDR1 is MNHEY and CDR2 SVGAGI. The CDR3 loop spans 13 amino acids. V shed 6 bases and J shed 7 bases, with 15 bases lying between them. Roughly 10^5 TCR templates per sample were sequenced. Method: immunoSEQ multiplex PCR; TCRdb's copy keeps in-frame clones and lacks some. The sample includes some 64,000 clones, around 79% of them seen just once. With respect to this clone: Its matching antigen is unknown.

The sequence came from a human donor in good health. The chain joins TRBV6-5 to TRBJ1-2, with D uncertain. Sequenced material: memory CD4+ T cells sorted from blood. The CDR3 protein is CASSQDAGGGYTF. The CDR3 nucleotides read TGTGCCAGCAGCCAGGACGCAGGAGGTGGCTACACCTTC.